The source of this T cell receptor (beta chain) is a study of shared clonotypes between healthy human individuals. Sequenced by immunoSEQ multiplex PCR; TCRdb stores in-frame clones only, minus some. Of millions of clones in the sample, 90% to 95% were seen once. For this clone: Its antigen is not known.

V dropped 5 bases and J dropped 1 base, with 17 bases sitting between them. Germline CDR1 is MGHDK and CDR2 is SYGVNS. The CDR3 has 16 amino acids. All the donors were Caucasian adults who lived in Nashville, Tennessee. Investigators divided CD4+ cells into CD45RA+ naive and CD45RA-negative memory subsets. Study results and caveats: Shared across a handful of donors were around 5% of the naive CD4 clonotypes. The low donor count limited represented genetic and exposure-history diversity.

Sequenced input: naive CD4+ T cells sorted from blood. The subset here: CD45RA+ positively selected. This sequence originates from a man in his late teens or twenties in good health. The gene calls are TRBV25-1 and TRBJ1-1, with a possible D match to TRBD1 (6 bases). CDR3 sequence (DNA): TGTGCCAGCAGTCGGGGGACGCAGGGGTGGAACACTGAAGCTTTCTTT. It is translated as CASSRGTQGWNTEAFF.